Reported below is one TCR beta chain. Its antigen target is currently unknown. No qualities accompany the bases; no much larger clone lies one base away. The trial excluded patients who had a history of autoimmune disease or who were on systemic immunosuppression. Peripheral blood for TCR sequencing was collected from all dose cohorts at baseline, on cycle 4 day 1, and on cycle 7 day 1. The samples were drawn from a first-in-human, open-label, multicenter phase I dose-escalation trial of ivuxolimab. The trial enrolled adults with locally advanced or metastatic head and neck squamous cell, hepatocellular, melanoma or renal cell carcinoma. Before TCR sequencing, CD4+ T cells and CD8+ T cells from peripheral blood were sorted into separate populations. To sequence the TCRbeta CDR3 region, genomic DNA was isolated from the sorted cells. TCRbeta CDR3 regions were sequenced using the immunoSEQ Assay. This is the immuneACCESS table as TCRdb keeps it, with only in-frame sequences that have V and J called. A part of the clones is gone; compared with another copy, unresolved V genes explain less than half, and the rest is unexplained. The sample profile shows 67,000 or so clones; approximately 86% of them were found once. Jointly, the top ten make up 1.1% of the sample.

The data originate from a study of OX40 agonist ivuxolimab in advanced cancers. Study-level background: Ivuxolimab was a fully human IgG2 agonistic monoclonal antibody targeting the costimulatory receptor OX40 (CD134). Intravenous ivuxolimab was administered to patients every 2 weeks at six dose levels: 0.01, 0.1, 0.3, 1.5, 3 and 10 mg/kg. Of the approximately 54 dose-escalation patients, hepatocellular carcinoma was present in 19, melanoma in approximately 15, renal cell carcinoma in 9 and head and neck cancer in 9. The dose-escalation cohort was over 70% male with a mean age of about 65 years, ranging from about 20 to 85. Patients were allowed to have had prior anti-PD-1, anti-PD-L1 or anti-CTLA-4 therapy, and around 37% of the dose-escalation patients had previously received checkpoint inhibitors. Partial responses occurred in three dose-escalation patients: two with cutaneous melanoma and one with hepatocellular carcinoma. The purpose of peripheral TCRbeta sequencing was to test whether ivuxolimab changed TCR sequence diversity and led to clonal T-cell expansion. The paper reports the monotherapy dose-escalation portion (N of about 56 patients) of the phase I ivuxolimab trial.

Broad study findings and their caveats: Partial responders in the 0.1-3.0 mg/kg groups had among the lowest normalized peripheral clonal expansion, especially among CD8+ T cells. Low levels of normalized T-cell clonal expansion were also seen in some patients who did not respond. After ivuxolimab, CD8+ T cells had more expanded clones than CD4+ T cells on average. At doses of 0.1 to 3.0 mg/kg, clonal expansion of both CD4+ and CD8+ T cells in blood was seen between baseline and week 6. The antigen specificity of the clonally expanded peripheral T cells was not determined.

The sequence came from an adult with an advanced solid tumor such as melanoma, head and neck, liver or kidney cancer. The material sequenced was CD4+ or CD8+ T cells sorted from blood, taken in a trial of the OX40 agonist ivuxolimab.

The CDR3 protein sequence reads: CASSELAGGGGTGELFF. The nucleotide sequence is given as TGTGCCAGTAGTGAACTAGCGGGAGGTGGTGGCACCGGGGAGCTGTTTTTT. This sequence uses TRBV19 and TRBJ2-2; a stretch of 12 junction bases matches TRBD2. Looking up the germline V gene (reference sequence) yields CDR1 LNHDA and CDR2 SQIVND. The CDR3 goes from the cysteine to the phenylalanine over 17 residues. The only DNA kept is the CDR3, 51 bases in frame from the first base. V is cut back by 5 bases and J by 4 bases, with 8 bases in the junction unmatched.